These 13 T cell receptor beta chains were sequenced from one sample in a study of blood T cells in healthy people across ages. The use of a sample-barcoded 5' primer and a J-beta primer mix characterized a second PCR of 7 to 11 cycles. TCRdb called the 5' RACE reads again in MiXCR, with one record for every CDR3 protein. The sample consists of roughly 1.9 million distinct CDR3 sequences, about 39% of them appearing once. Sequenced: blood. These receptors were taken from a human donor in good health.

The chain carries TRBV12-3 or TRBV12-4 and TRBJ2-1, with 11 bases identical to TRBD2. V lost 7 bases, J lost 7 bases, and 9 bases stayed unmatched. The CDR3 covers 15 residues. The CDR3 spells CASTVGLAVGNEQFF. The CDR3 nucleotides are TGTGCCAGCACCGTGGGACTAGCGGTGGGGAATGAGCAGTTCTTC.

The chain is built from TRBV4-3 and TRBJ2-7; the D gene is possibly TRBD1 (6 bases). CDR3 length equals 15 residues. V lost 2 bases and J 0 bases, leaving 11 bases between the germline ends. Per germline, CDR1 LGHNA and CDR2 YSLEER. The CDR3 DNA reads TGCGCCAGCAGCCAAAGGACAGAACCCTCCTACGAGCAGTACTTC. It specifies CASSQRTEPSYEQYF.

This clonotype has ten or more counts. J is TRBJ2-7 and V is TRBV29-1, with a possible D match to TRBD1 (6 bases). V was shortened by 5 bases and J by 4 bases, with 18 bases between the two germline ends. This CDR3 contains 14 residues. Germline V gene lookup returns CDR1 SQVTM and CDR2 ANQGSEA. For the CDR3, the DNA is TGCAGCGTTCGCCCGGGACACGGAAATTACGAGCAGTACTTC. Encoded protein: CSVRPGHGNYEQYF.

V gene TRBV7-2 combines with J gene TRBJ1-5; D is uncertain. Germline loops: CDR1 SGHTA, CDR2 FQGNSA. The V gene lost 5 bases and the J gene lost 5 bases, with 10 bases spanning the gap. This CDR3 is 13 amino acids long. CDR3 in DNA: TGTGCCAGCAGCCCGGATGCTTATCAGCCCCAGCATTTT. Translating gives CASSPDAYQPQHF.

This clonotype came up many times. The genes are TRBV27 and TRBJ1-5; a possible D gene is TRBD1 (6 bases). Germline CDR1 MNHEY, CDR2 SMNVEV (reference sequence). The V gene lost 5 bases and the J gene lost 7 bases, with 15 bases spanning the gap. The CDR3 consists of 14 residues. The CDR3 is CASSHGGAGQPQHF. The CDR3 coding sequence is TGTGCCAGCAGTCATGGGGGGGCGGGCCAGCCCCAGCATTTT.

This clonotype was recorded a few times. The gene calls are TRBV5-8 and TRBJ2-3; D gene uncertain. From germline, CDR1 is SGHTS and CDR2 YDEGEE. The ends were cut back, 6 bases at V and 7 bases at J, with 9 bases in the middle. The CDR3 contains 11 residues. The CDR3 DNA reads TGTGCCAGCACCCAAGTTAATACGCAGTATTTT. As protein: CASTQVNTQYF.

This rearrangement joins TRBV30 to TRBJ1-5, with 9 nucleotides matching TRBD1. V shed 0 bases and J 5 bases; nucleotides not matched to a gene: 5. From germline, CDR1 is GTSNPN and CDR2 SVGIG (reference sequence). The CDR3 sequence is 15 residues long. The CDR3 DNA follows: TGTGCCTGGAGTGTGGGACAGGGTTTCGATCAGCCCCAGCATTTT. This gives the protein CAWSVGQGFDQPQHF.

The gene calls are TRBV6-5 and TRBJ1-2; D may be TRBD1 (6 bases). Germline V gene sequence: CDR1 MNHEY, CDR2 SVGAGI. The CDR3 sequence is 15 residues long. Trimming removed 7 bases from V and 5 bases from J, with 20 bases in between. CDR3 nucleotides: TGTGCCAGCACCCCAGTTGGCAGGGGTGGATATGGCTACACCTTC. This translates into CASTPVGRGGYGYTF.

The chain recombines TRBV5-1 with TRBJ1-2; D possibly corresponds to TRBD1 (6 bases). V lost 0 bases to trimming and J lost 7 bases, with 16 bases between them. The CDR3 contains 15 residues. CDR1 SGHRS and CDR2 YFSETQ come from the germline V gene. CDR3 nucleotides: TGCGCCAGCAGCTTGGGAGCCCGCGGGGGCGGTGGCTACACCTTC. Its protein is CASSLGARGGGGYTF.

This clonotype appeared a few times. J is TRBJ2-3 and V is TRBV6-1, with 8 positions matching TRBD2. With 5 bases clipped from V and 6 bases from J, the junction kept 10 bases outside the gene matches. Germline CDR1 MNHNS, CDR2 SASEGT. The CDR3 loop spans 15 amino acids. DNA of the CDR3: TGTGCCAGCAGTCCCGGGGGACTAGGTGCGGATACGCAGTATTTT. It yields the protein CASSPGGLGADTQYF.

The genes are TRBV28 and TRBJ1-5; 12 nucleotides line up with TRBD1. The length of the CDR3 is 19 residues. Germline V gene data show CDR1 as MDHEN and CDR2 as SYDVKM. After removal of 1 base from V and 1 base from J, the junction contained 8 bases not matched to a gene. CDR3 nucleotides: TGTGCCAGCAGTTTATTTGGGACAGGGGGCTTGATGAGCAATCAGCCCCAGCATTTT. Protein sequence: CASSLFGTGGLMSNQPQHF.

The rearrangement uses TRBV29-1 and TRBJ2-7; 8 bases align to TRBD2. The end of the DNA aligns better with TRBJ2-5, so the J call may be wrong. The CDR3 consists of 13 residues. The germline gives CDR1 SQVTM, CDR2 ANQGSEA. Here the CDR3 reads CSVRTSLTETQYF. CDR3 bases: TGCAGCGTTCGGACTAGCTTAACAGAGACCCAGTACTTC.

The V gene is TRBV28, the J gene TRBJ2-1, with D unresolved. With 7 bases removed from V and 9 bases from J, the gap between germline ends came to 13 bases. Germline V CDR1 and CDR2: MDHEN, SYDVKM. The CDR3 has 12 amino acids. CDR3 DNA sequence: TGTGCCAGCACTCAAGTGCGTACTGAGCAGTTCTTC. Its protein product is CASTQVRTEQFF.